This TCR beta chain originates from a study of OX40 agonist ivuxolimab in advanced cancers. Regarding the study as a whole: Patients with a partial response at 0.1-3.0 mg/kg had among the lowest clonal expansion. Normalized T-cell clonal expansion was also low in a subset of nonresponders.

V dropped 2 bases and J dropped 3 bases, with 2 bases sitting between them. This CDR3 spans 11 amino acids. CDR1 and CDR2 from the germline V gene are MNHEY and SMNVEV (reference sequence). Comments on this clone: Its antigen is unidentified.

This table comes from immunoSEQ multiplex PCR, and its TCRdb copy is limited to in-frame clones, with some not included. The table records 45,000 to 60,000 clones, 82% of them present only once. The chain couples TRBV27 to TRBJ2-7; D is unclear. Sequencing was performed on CD4+ or CD8+ T cells sorted from blood, taken in a trial of the OX40 agonist ivuxolimab. The source of this sequence is an adult with an advanced solid tumor such as melanoma, head and neck, liver or kidney cancer. The CDR3 nucleotides read TGTGCCAGCAGTTTAATCTACGAGCAGTACTTC. As protein: CASSLIYEQYF.